The 16 T cell receptor beta chains given below trace back to one sample, sequenced in a study of CD8+ T cells in alopecia areata. RNA was isolated and reverse transcribed to cDNA, the sequencing template. Produced via immunoSEQ multiplex PCR; TCRdb's table is partial and in-frame only. The sample comprises about 120,000 clones, 55% to 60% of which are singletons, and about 3.2% rests with the top ten. Treatment noted: oral pan-JAK inhibitor, 5-10 mg twice daily. Material: CD4+ T cells sorted from blood, obtained at week 24, from a patient treated with tofacitinib. These receptors all stem from a human donor with alopecia areata.

This clone was recorded a few times. The V gene is TRBV5-1, the J gene TRBJ2-5, with 10 nucleotides matching TRBD2. The germline V gene encodes CDR1 SGHRS and CDR2 YFSETQ. V was clipped by 5 bases and J by 5 bases; unmatched bases: 9. The CDR3 is 15 amino acids. The CDR3 loop is CASSNSGGAEETQYF. CDR3 DNA: TGCGCCAGCAGTAACAGCGGGGGGGCCGAGGAGACCCAGTACTTC.

This clone was counted a few times. This sequence joins TRBV15 and TRBJ2-1; TRBD1 matches at 8 bases. J lost 11 bases, V lost 4 bases, and 4 bases had no gene match. From germline, CDR1 is LNHNV and CDR2 YYDKDF (reference sequence). The CDR3 has 12 amino acids. The CDR3: CATSMDRAKQFF. CDR3 nucleotide sequence: TGTGCCACCAGCATGGACAGGGCAAAGCAGTTCTTC.

V usage is TRBV7-2 and J usage is TRBJ1-2; D is unclear. Germline CDR1 reads SGHTA; CDR2 reads FQGNSA. The CDR3 loop spans 13 amino acids. V shed 3 bases and J shed 3 bases, with 8 bases lying between them. CDR3 sequence: CASSFSGDYGYTF. For the CDR3, the DNA is TGTGCCAGCAGCTTCTCCGGGGACTATGGCTACACCTTC.

This clone was observed a handful of times. The rearrangement links TRBV14 to TRBJ1-1; unclear D gene. The germline V and J ends were trimmed by 0 bases and 3 bases, with 8 bases remaining between them. The length of the CDR3 is 14 residues. Germline CDR1 SGHDN, CDR2 FVKESK. This chain's CDR3 is CASSQDRVYTEAFF. CDR3 DNA: TGTGCCAGCAGCCAAGATCGGGTCTACACTGAAGCTTTCTTT.

The chain is built from TRBV30 and TRBJ1-1; 8 nucleotides align to TRBD1. V shed 3 bases, J shed 5 bases, and the junction held 11 bases outside the gene matches. This CDR3 region has 15 residues. Germline V gene data show CDR1 as GTSNPN and CDR2 as SVGIG (reference sequence). The CDR3 DNA reads TGTGCCTGGAGCGGCGGACAGGGTCTAGGGACTGAAGCTTTCTTT. Its protein product is CAWSGGQGLGTEAFF.

V usage is TRBV7-9 and J usage is TRBJ2-5; D perhaps matches TRBD2 (5 bases). Germline CDR1 is SEHNR and CDR2 is FQNEAQ (reference sequence). The germline V and J ends were trimmed by 1 base and 2 bases, with 14 bases remaining between them. The CDR3 is 16 residues long. The CDR3 nucleotides are TGTGCCAGCAGCTTAGGTCCCGCTTGGGAGCAAGAGACCCAGTACTTC. This translates into CASSLGPAWEQETQYF. The whole variable domain, remainder taken from reference TRBV7-9 and TRBJ2-5, is DTGVSQNPRHKITKRGQNVTFRCDPISEHNRLYWYRQTLGQGPEFLTYFQNEAQLEKSRLLSDRFSAERPKGSFSTLEIQRTEQGDSAMYLCASSLGPAWEQETQYFGPGTRLLVL.

The J gene is TRBJ1-1, the V gene TRBV14; no firm D call. Per germline, CDR1 SGHDN and CDR2 FVKESK. CDR3 length: 16 residues. V lost 4 bases and J lost 6, with 21 bases in between. The CDR3 reads CASSPPSPDGRAEAFF. The CDR3 DNA reads TGTGCCAGCAGCCCCCCTAGCCCCGACGGTAGGGCTGAAGCTTTCTTT. Full variable domain (missing parts from reference TRBV14 and TRBJ1-1): EAGVTQFPSHSVIEKGQTVTLRCDPISGHDNLYWYRRVMGKEIKFLLHFVKESKQDESGMPNNRFLAERTGGTYSTLKVQPAELEDSGVYFCASSPPSPDGRAEAFFGQGTRLTVV.

The chain recombines TRBV27 with TRBJ1-6; 10 nucleotides agree with TRBD1. CDR3 size: 15 residues. V dropped 6 bases and J dropped 7; count of bases not matched to a gene: 6. From germline, CDR1 is MNHEY and CDR2 SMNVEV (reference sequence). The CDR3 spells CASSSGTGVNSPLHF. CDR3 DNA sequence: TGTGCCAGCAGCTCTGGGACAGGGGTAAATTCACCCCTCCACTTT.

This clone was detected once. V usage is TRBV2 and J usage is TRBJ2-1; TRBD1 matches at 9 bases. The CDR3 has 13 amino acids. The germline V gene has CDR1 SNHLY and CDR2 FYNNEI. Losses at the gene ends were 6 bases for V and 6 bases for J; bases not matched to a gene: 3. The CDR3 coding sequence is TGTGCCAGCAGGCTGGACAGGGGCAATGAGCAGTTCTTC. Protein: CASRLDRGNEQFF.

This clone showed up just a few times. The chain employs TRBV6-1 and TRBJ2-4; D gene uncertain. This CDR3 comprises 15 residues. V lost 8 bases and J lost 0, with 14 bases in between. From germline, CDR1 is MNHNS and CDR2 SASEGT. The CDR3 nucleotides are TGTGCCAGCGCTACGGACCTAAAAGCCAAAAACATTCAGTACTTC. It encodes CASATDLKAKNIQYF.

This clone has more than one count but fewer than ten. The genes are TRBV4-1 and TRBJ2-1, with a weak D call TRBD2 (6 bases). Between the trimmed V and J ends, which lost 6 bases and 9 bases, there was a span of 15 bases. Germline V gives CDR1 MGHRA, CDR2 YSYEKL. The CDR3 sequence is 13 residues long. The CDR3 DNA follows: TGCGCCAGCAGTTCATGGGGGGTTCTTGAGCAGTTCTTC. Encoded protein: CASSSWGVLEQFF.

V usage is TRBV2 and J usage is TRBJ1-5; D remains ambiguous. The CDR3 length is 12 residues. V shed 8 bases and J shed 6 bases, with 11 bases lying between them. Germline V gene sequence: CDR1 SNHLY, CDR2 FYNNEI. In DNA form, the CDR3 reads TGTGCCAGCGGCAGAGACCTTCAGCCCCAGCATTTT. It yields the protein CASGRDLQPQHF.

V gene TRBV5-6 combines with J gene TRBJ2-4, with 8 bases that match TRBD2. Trimming took 4 bases from V and 7 from J; bases not matched to a gene: 7. In germline, CDR1 is SGHDT, CDR2 YYEEEE. CDR3 length equals 14 residues. CDR3 sequence: CASSAGTSLNIQYF. The DNA for the CDR3 is TGTGCCAGCAGCGCCGGGACTAGTCTGAACATTCAGTACTTC. Variable domain in full (rest from reference TRBV5-6 and TRBJ2-4): DAGVTQSPTHLIKTRGQQVTLRCSPKSGHDTVSWYQQALGQGPQFIFQYYEEEERQRGNFPDRFSGHQFPNYSSELNVNALLLGDSALYLCASSAGTSLNIQYFGAGTRLSVL.

The V call is TRBV30, the J call TRBJ1-1, with a tentative D call TRBD1 (5 bases). The length of the CDR3 is 11 residues. The germline V gene has CDR1 GTSNPN and CDR2 SVGIG (reference sequence). With 3 bases removed from V and 8 bases from J, the gap between germline ends came to 10 bases. The CDR3 sequence: CAWSPGVEAFF. DNA of the CDR3: TGTGCCTGGAGCCCGGGGGTAGAAGCTTTCTTT. The whole variable domain, filled in from reference TRBV30 and TRBJ1-1, reads SQTIHQWPATLVQPVGSPLSLECTVEGTSNPNLYWYRQAAGRGLQLLFYSVGIGQISSEVPQNLSASRPQDRQFILSSKKLLLSDSGFYLCAWSPGVEAFFGQGTRLTVV.

The V gene is TRBV9, the J gene TRBJ2-3; TRBD2 might be the D (7 bases). This CDR3 has 17 residues. The V end was cut by 1 base, the J end by 11 bases, with 26 bases between. Per the germline V gene, CDR1 is SGDLS and CDR2 is YYNGEE. The CDR3 loop reads CASSVKGGAADLKVQYF. CDR3 in DNA: TGTGCCAGCAGCGTAAAAGGGGGGGCTGCCGACTTGAAGGTGCAGTATTTT.

The V call is TRBV12-5, the J call TRBJ2-7; D may be TRBD2 (5 bases). The CDR3 runs 13 residues. Trimming cost V 0 bases and J 5 bases, with 8 bases left between them. Germline V gives CDR1 LGHNT, CDR2 FRNRAP. The CDR3 DNA follows: TGTGCTAGTGGTTTGGTACTAGGGAACGAGCAGTACTTC. This translates into CASGLVLGNEQYF.